This entry lists 15 T cell receptor beta chains sequenced from one sample in a study of blood T cell repertoires in COVID-19. Clones were sequenced by immunoSEQ multiplex PCR, and TCRdb holds only the in-frame ones, with some missing. The repertoire holds 250,000 or so clones, with 70% to 90% as singletons. Input material: PBMCs or T cells enriched from blood (not recorded which). Receptors were obtained from a man aged 50-59 years who had been exposed to COVID-19.

This clone was counted a single time. The rearrangement joins TRBV4-1 to TRBJ1-2; D gene unclear. Germline V gene sequence: CDR1 MGHRA, CDR2 YSYEKL. The CDR3 loop spans 15 amino acids. Trimming shortened V by 0 bases and J by 4 bases, and 12 bases separated the two germline ends. The CDR3 DNA is TGCGCCAGCAGCCAAGATTCGAGCATACGCTATGGCTACACCTTC. Amino acid sequence: CASSQDSSIRYGYTF.

CDR3 in DNA: TGTGCCAGCAGAGGGGACAAGGGATCCGGCTACACCTTC. Its protein product is CASRGDKGSGYTF. This chain links TRBV6-5 with TRBJ1-2; the D gene is possibly TRBD1 (6 bases). The germline gives CDR1 MNHEY, CDR2 SVGAGI. Trimming removed 6 bases from V and 8 bases from J, with 16 bases in between. CDR3 length: 13 residues.

The chain links TRBV6-5 to TRBJ1-5; D remains unclear. The CDR3 length is 13 residues. Per the germline V gene, CDR1 is MNHEY and CDR2 is SVGAGI. With 0 bases removed from V and 6 bases from J, the gap between germline ends came to 6 bases. CDR3 nucleotides: TGTGCCAGCAGTTACTCGATCAGTCAGCCCCAGCATTTT. Encoded protein: CASSYSISQPQHF.

The chain employs TRBV28 and TRBJ1-5; a weak D match, TRBD1 (5 bases). In germline, CDR1 is MDHEN, CDR2 SYDVKM. The CDR3 totals 15 residues. With 7 bases removed from V and 4 bases from J, the gap between germline ends came to 17 bases. Here the CDR3 reads CASTSRRGWNQPQHF. In nucleotides, the CDR3 is TGTGCCAGCACCAGTCGTAGGGGATGGAATCAGCCCCAGCATTTT. The entire variable domain, with the rest obtained from reference TRBV28 and TRBJ1-5, is as follows: DVKVTQSSRYLVKRTGEKVFLECVQDMDHENMFWYRQDPGLGLRLIYFSYDVKMKEKGDIPEGYSVSREKKERFSLILESASTNQTSMYLCASTSRRGWNQPQHFGDGTRLSIL.

V usage is TRBV19 and J usage is TRBJ2-2, with 7 bases identical to TRBD1. CDR3 size: 14 residues. Germline V gene data show CDR1 as LNHDA and CDR2 as SQIVND (reference sequence). J gave up 6 bases and V 4 bases, and 5 bases lay outside the gene matches. The CDR3 sequence: CASSTQQGSGELFF. The CDR3 DNA sequence: TGTGCCAGTAGTACACAACAGGGGTCCGGGGAGCTGTTTTTT.

The rearrangement joins TRBV7-3 to TRBJ2-1; D unclear. Germline V gene sequence: CDR1 SGHTA, CDR2 FQGTGA. Trimming removed 5 bases at V and 7 bases at J, with 18 bases between. The CDR3 extends over 15 amino acids. CDR3 nucleotide sequence: TGTGCCAGCAGCCCAAGACAAGTTAGGTATAATGAGCAGTTCTTC. This sequence encodes CASSPRQVRYNEQFF. The full variable domain, completed using reference TRBV7-3 and TRBJ2-1, is GAGVSQTPSNKVTEKGKYVELRCDPISGHTALYWYRQSLGQGPEFLIYFQGTGAADDSGLPNDRFFAVRPEGSVSTLKIQRTERGDSAVYLCASSPRQVRYNEQFFGPGTRLTVL.

This sequence joins TRBV19 and TRBJ1-1, with D possibly TRBD1 on 5 matching bases. This CDR3 comprises 13 residues. Germline V gene data show CDR1 as LNHDA and CDR2 as SQIVND (reference sequence). V dropped 7 bases and J dropped 2 bases, with 11 bases sitting between them. CDR3 DNA: TGTGCCAGTATCACAGGTTATAACACTGAAGCTTTCTTT. The encoded protein is CASITGYNTEAFF.

This clone was found once. V gene TRBV7-9 combines with J gene TRBJ2-5, with D perhaps matching TRBD2 (7 bases). Trimming left V 5 bases short and J 1 base short, with 17 bases between. The length of the CDR3 is 16 residues. Germline-derived CDR1 and CDR2 are SEHNR and FQNEAQ (reference sequence). CDR3 coding DNA: TGTGCCAGCAGCCCCCGGAGGGGGGGGTTCCAAGAGACCCAGTACTTC. The encoded protein is CASSPRRGGFQETQYF.

In its sample, this clone was seen a few times. J is TRBJ2-7 and V is TRBV6-6; 7 bases map to TRBD1. This CDR3 region has 14 residues. CDR1 and CDR2 from the germline V gene are MNHNY and SVGAGI (reference sequence). Trimming at V came to 2 bases and at J to 3 bases, leaving 4 bases not matched to a gene. The DNA for the CDR3 is TGTGCCAGCAGTTACCCGACAGGGCACTACGAGCAGTACTTC. It encodes CASSYPTGHYEQYF.

CDR3 nucleotides: TGCGCCAGCAGACCTCGACTAGACGACAATGAGCAGTTCTTC. This sequence encodes CASRPRLDDNEQFF. V gene TRBV10-2 combines with J gene TRBJ2-1; the D gene is possibly TRBD2 (6 bases). Germline CDR1 and CDR2: WSHSY and SAAADI. This CDR3 comprises 14 residues. Deletions cut 6 bases from V and 5 bases from J, with 14 bases between.

The V gene is TRBV14, the J gene TRBJ1-4; 8 positions agree with TRBD1. V was clipped by 3 bases and J by 8 bases; unmatched bases: 11. CDR3 length: 16 amino acids. In germline, CDR1 is SGHDN, CDR2 FVKESK. CDR3 loop: CASSHRPGTGPEKLFF. The CDR3 region has the DNA TGTGCCAGCAGCCACCGCCCCGGGACAGGCCCCGAAAAACTGTTTTTT. Full variable domain (remainder filled in from reference TRBV14 and TRBJ1-4): EAGVTQFPSHSVIEKGQTVTLRCDPISGHDNLYWYRRVMGKEIKFLLHFVKESKQDESGMPNNRFLAERTGGTYSTLKVQPAELEDSGVYFCASSHRPGTGPEKLFFGSGTQLSVL.

This chain joins TRBV7-9 and TRBJ1-2; D not certain. V shed 3 bases and J shed 3 bases, with 8 bases lying between them. This CDR3 has 13 amino acids. Per the germline V gene, CDR1 is SEHNR and CDR2 is FQNEAQ (reference sequence). CDR3 sequence: CASSFEPYYGYTF. The CDR3 DNA reads TGTGCCAGCAGCTTCGAGCCTTACTATGGCTACACCTTC.

J is TRBJ2-1 and V is TRBV27, with 13 positions matching TRBD2. The V gene end was trimmed by 2 bases and the J gene end by 10 bases; junction bases not matched to a gene: 14. This CDR3 has 18 amino acids. The V gene's germline CDR1 is MNHEY and CDR2 SMNVEV (reference sequence). The CDR3 reads CASSLRGGARLAGGEQFF. CDR3 coding DNA: TGTGCCAGCAGTTTAAGGGGGGGGGCCAGACTAGCGGGAGGCGAGCAGTTCTTC.

This chain uses TRBV6-5 with TRBJ1-1; D remains ambiguous. V was pared by 4 bases and J by 1 base, with 10 bases between. Germline V gene sequence: CDR1 MNHEY, CDR2 SVGAGI. The CDR3 spans 14 residues. The CDR3 is CASSSTERNTEAFF. CDR3 nucleotide sequence: TGTGCCAGCAGTTCCACTGAACGGAACACTGAAGCTTTCTTT.

This clone was seen once. V and J are TRBV2 and TRBJ2-3, with TRBD2 matching 11 bases. V shed 8 bases, J shed 5 bases, and the junction held 3 bases outside the gene matches. Looked up from germline, CDR1 is SNHLY and CDR2 is FYNNEI. The CDR3 is made up of 13 amino acids. CDR3 sequence: CASFGLAGDTQYF. CDR3 DNA: TGTGCCAGCTTTGGACTAGCGGGAGATACGCAGTATTTT.